These T cell receptor beta chains were read from a single sample in a study of blood T cell repertoires in COVID-19. Sequenced by immunoSEQ multiplex PCR; TCRdb stores in-frame clones only, minus some. In the table there are about 53,000 clones, more than 80% of which are singletons. The material sequenced was peripheral blood. These TCRs come from an elderly man with acute or convalescent COVID-19. The CDR3 runs from the conserved cysteine through the conserved F or W. The D gene is left open where the match is weak. Only some rows state a clone size, as once, few, many or a class for expanded clones.

J	D	size	V	DNA	CDR3
TRBJ2-5	TRBD2	-	TRBV19	TGTGCCAGCAAGCGGGGGGGCGGAGAGACCCAGTACTTC	CASKRGGGETQYF
TRBJ2-7	TRBD1	few	TRBV29-1	TGCAGCGTTGTCCGGGACAGCCTCTACGAGCAGTACTTC	CSVVRDSLYEQYF
TRBJ2-1	-	-	TRBV6-5	TGTGCCAGCAGCCTGGACTGGAACAATGAGCAGTTCTTC	CASSLDWNNEQFF
TRBJ2-1	-	-	TRBV9	TGTGCCAGCAGCCCCGGGGACTTCGGCCACAATGAGCAGTTCTTC	CASSPGDFGHNEQFF
TRBJ2-3	-	-	TRBV5-4	TGTGCCAGCAGCAACGGACTAAACACAGATACGCAGTATTTT	CASSNGLNTDTQYF
TRBJ1-1	-	-	TRBV18	TGTGCCAGCTCACCACCATCCGCAGGGGAGTTGAGAACTGAAGCTTTCTTT	CASSPPSAGELRTEAFF
TRBJ2-1	-	-	TRBV11-3	TGTGCCAGCAGCTTAGGGTTCGGATCAGGGTTCAATGAGCAGTTCTTC	CASSLGFGSGFNEQFF
TRBJ2-7	-	-	TRBV5-5	TGTGCCAGCAGCTTGGGGCAGGGTAGCCGGTACTTC	CASSLGQGSRYF
TRBJ2-3	TRBD2	-	TRBV27	TGTGCCAGCAGTAGGCTAGCGGGGTCGCCCGGCACAGATACGCAGTATTTT	CASSRLAGSPGTDTQYF
TRBJ2-2	-	once	TRBV19	TGTGCCAGTAGTATATTTCCGGACAAAAACACCGGGGAGCTGTTTTTT	CASSIFPDKNTGELFF
TRBJ1-1	-	-	TRBV6-5	TGTGCCAGCAACCAGGGGAGCACTGAAGCTTTCTTT	CASNQGSTEAFF
TRBJ2-7	-	-	TRBV5-1	TGCGCCAGCAGCTTGGATGGAGGGGACGAGCAGTACTTC	CASSLDGGDEQYF
TRBJ1-5	TRBD1	-	TRBV27	TGTGCCAGCAGGAGACAGGGGGCAGGGAGCAATCAGCCCCAGCATTTT	CASRRQGAGSNQPQHF
TRBJ2-7	-	-	TRBV4-1	TGCGCCAGCAGCCAAGATCCACCGCCTTACAACGAGCAGTACTTC	CASSQDPPPYNEQYF
TRBJ1-2	TRBD1	-	TRBV15	TGTGCCACCAGCAGAGGGGGGACAGGGGCTAACTATGGCTACACCTTC	CATSRGGTGANYGYTF
TRBJ1-5	-	-	TRBV6-6	TGTGCCAGCAGTTACCCCGGGGGGAGGGGAAGCCAGCCCCAGCATTTT	CASSYPGGRGSQPQHF
TRBJ2-2	TRBD2	-	TRBV19	TGTGCCAGTAGGAGCGGGACGAACACCGGGGAGCTGTTTTTT	CASRSGTNTGELFF
TRBJ1-2	-	-	TRBV5-4	TGTGCCAGCAGCTTGGATCCGGCAGCGGACTATGGCTACACCTTC	CASSLDPAADYGYTF
TRBJ2-4	TRBD2	-	TRBV15	TGTGCCACCAGCAGAGGGGCCGGGAGGACCTTAGAAGCCAAAAACATTCAGTACTTC	CATSRGAGRTLEAKNIQYF
TRBJ1-4	-	few	TRBV27	TGTGCCAGCAGTTTACGGGGGGGGAATGAAAAACTGTTTTTT	CASSLRGGNEKLFF
TRBJ2-7	-	-	TRBV20-1	TGCAGTGCCCTGGAGGGCGAGCAGTACTTC	CSALEGEQYF
TRBJ1-1	-	-	TRBV19	TGTGCCAGTAGTATGAGGGAGAACACTGAAGCTTTCTTT	CASSMRENTEAFF
TRBJ2-5	TRBD2	-	TRBV6-5	TGTGCCAGCGGAAACGGGGGGGCTCAAGAGACCCAGTACTTC	CASGNGGAQETQYF
TRBJ1-4	-	-	TRBV15	TGTGCCACCAGCAGAATACAGGCAACTAATGAAAAACTGTTTTTT	CATSRIQATNEKLFF
TRBJ2-7	TRBD2	-	TRBV14	TGTGCCAGCAGCCAAGGACTAGCGGGCGGGGGCGAGCAGTACTTC	CASSQGLAGGGEQYF
TRBJ2-1	TRBD2	-	TRBV5-8	TGTGCCAGCAGCTTAACGAGAACTAGCGGGGCCTACAATGAGCAGTTCTTC	CASSLTRTSGAYNEQFF
TRBJ2-6	TRBD2	-	TRBV7-6	TGTGCCAGCAGCTCAGCGGGGCCCTCTGGGGCCAACGTCCTGACTTTC	CASSSAGPSGANVLTF
TRBJ1-2	-	-	TRBV7-9	TGTGCCAGCAGCAAGAGTTCTGCCGATGGCTACACCTTC	CASSKSSADGYTF
TRBJ1-2	-	few	TRBV7-8	TGTGCCAGCAGCTTAGGGGGACAAGGCGCGGGTGGCTACACCTTC	CASSLGGQGAGGYTF
TRBJ1-2	TRBD1	-	TRBV3-1/TRBV3-2	TGTGCCAGCAGCCAAGACGTCGGGAATGGGGACAGGGGGCGTGGGAACTATGGCTACACCTTC	CASSQDVGNGDRGRGNYGYTF
TRBJ2-2	TRBD1	-	TRBV2	TGTGCCAGCAGCTATATGGGACAGGGAGGAGAATTC	CASSYMGQGGEF
TRBJ2-3	TRBD2	-	TRBV18	TGTGCCAGCTCCCCTGGTGCCTCGGGGGGAGATACGCAGTATTTT	CASSPGASGGDTQYF
TRBJ2-2	-	-	TRBV21-1	TGTGCCAGCAGCACCCCCGCCCTCGTGACAGCGAACACCGGGGAGCTGTTTTTT	CASSTPALVTANTGELFF
TRBJ2-5	TRBD2	-	TRBV7-2	TGTGCCATGTCAGCGGGGGCTTCGATGCAGACCCAGTACTTC	CAMSAGASMQTQYF
TRBJ1-5	TRBD1	-	TRBV2	TGTGCCAGCAGTGAACACAGGGGTAGCGGACAGCCCCAGCATTTT	CASSEHRGSGQPQHF
TRBJ2-2	-	few	TRBV19	TGTGCCAGTAGAGACGGAGGAGCGAACACCGGGGAGCTGTTTTTT	CASRDGGANTGELFF
TRBJ1-2	TRBD1	-	TRBV6-5	TGTGCCAGCAGTTACTCACCACAGGGGACTTTATATGGCTACACCTTC	CASSYSPQGTLYGYTF
TRBJ1-2	TRBD1	-	TRBV4-2	TGTGCCAGCAGCCGGGACAGGGGGAGGGGTGGCTACACCTTC	CASSRDRGRGGYTF
TRBJ2-5	-	-	TRBV12-3/TRBV12-4	TGTGCCAGCAGTTACGAGGAGACCCAGTACTTC	CASSYEETQYF
TRBJ1-4	TRBD1	-	TRBV5-1	TGCGCCAGCAGCTCGGGCGGGACAGCAGTAGGAGAAAAACTGTTTTTT	CASSSGGTAVGEKLFF
TRBJ2-2	TRBD1	-	TRBV11-2	TGTGCCAGCAGTTCACAGGGGGCATGGACCGGGGAGCTGTTTTTT	CASSSQGAWTGELFF
TRBJ2-7	TRBD1	-	TRBV5-4	TGTGCCAGCAGCTTGGGGACAGGGAGGCACGAGCAGTACTTC	CASSLGTGRHEQYF
TRBJ1-4	-	-	TRBV6-6	TGTGCCAGCAGTTACGGGCCAACACATAATGAAAAACTGTTTTTT	CASSYGPTHNEKLFF
TRBJ2-5	-	-	TRBV5-1	TGCGCCAGCAGCCTCGAAGGCCCCATGGGGCAGACCCAGTACTTC	CASSLEGPMGQTQYF
TRBJ1-1	TRBD1	few	TRBV10-3	TGTGCCACAAGCGGGACAGGCCAAAAAGCTTTCTTT	CATSGTGQKAFF
TRBJ2-3	-	-	TRBV10-3	TGTGCCATCAGTGGAACCGGGGTAACAGGGGATACGCAGTATTTT	CAISGTGVTGDTQYF
TRBJ2-7	-	-	TRBV7-9	TGTGCCAGCAGCTTAGCGCGTCCGCGGGGGCACGAGCAGTACTTC	CASSLARPRGHEQYF